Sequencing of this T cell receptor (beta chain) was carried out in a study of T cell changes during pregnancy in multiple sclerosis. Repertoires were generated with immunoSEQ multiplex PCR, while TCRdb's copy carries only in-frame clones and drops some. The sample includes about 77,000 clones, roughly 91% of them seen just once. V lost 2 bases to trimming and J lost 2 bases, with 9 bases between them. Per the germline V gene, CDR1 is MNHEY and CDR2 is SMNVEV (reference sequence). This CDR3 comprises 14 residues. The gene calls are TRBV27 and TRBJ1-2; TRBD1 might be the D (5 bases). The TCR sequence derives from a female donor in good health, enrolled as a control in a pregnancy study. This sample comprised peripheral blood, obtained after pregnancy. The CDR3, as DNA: TGTGCCAGCAGTTTAGGGGGAGGCAACTATGGCTACACCTTC. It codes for CASSLGGGNYGYTF.